The TCR beta chain under discussion was sequenced for a study of cytomegalovirus exposure and HLA in healthy donors. Vbeta (60) and Jbeta (13) primers were used in the PCR. The data were produced by immunoSEQ multiplex PCR, yet TCRdb's version contains in-frame clones alone and is incomplete. Counted here are roughly 160,000 clones, about 79% occurring once; the ten biggest clones make up about 14%. The TCR was taken from a man aged 50 to 60 in good health and CMV-seropositive. The sequencing input was PBMCs.

The CDR3 DNA follows: TGTGCTAGTGGTCCACCAGGGACTAGGCCCTACAATGAGCAGTTCTTC. It specifies CASGPPGTRPYNEQFF. The chain is built from TRBV12-5 and TRBJ2-1; TRBD2 agrees at 8 bases. The CDR3 totals 16 residues. CDR1 is LGHNT and CDR2 is FRNRAP in the germline V gene. J gave up 2 bases and V 5 bases, and 8 bases lay outside the gene matches.